A single sample gave rise to the 27 T cell receptor beta chains below, sequenced in a study of OX40 agonist ivuxolimab in advanced cancers. Some clones are missing from TCRdb's copy, which holds only in-frame ones; the method was immunoSEQ multiplex PCR. Of 90,000 or so clones detected, around nine tenths appear once; the ten largest clones hold 0.81%. Sequencing was performed on CD4+ or CD8+ T cells sorted from blood, taken in a trial of the OX40 agonist ivuxolimab. The receptors come from an adult with an advanced solid tumor such as melanoma, head and neck, liver or kidney cancer.

This clone was seen only a few times. The rearrangement joins TRBV11-2 to TRBJ2-7; D may be TRBD1 or TRBD2 (5 bases each). The CDR3 is 14 amino acids. The germline gives CDR1 SGHAT, CDR2 FQNNGV. Trimming stripped 2 bases from V and 2 bases from J, with 10 bases between. CDR3 DNA: TGTGCCAGCAGCTTATTGGGGGAGACCTACGAGCAGTACTTC. Translating it yields CASSLLGETYEQYF.

CDR3 DNA: TGTGCCAGCAGCCCTAACCGGGCGAACACCGGGGAGCTGTTTTTT. It codes for CASSPNRANTGELFF. The genes are TRBV7-9 and TRBJ2-2, with D unclear. CDR1 SEHNR and CDR2 FQNEAQ come from the germline V gene (reference sequence). The V end lost 5 bases, the J end lost 0 bases, and 10 bases lay between the germline ends. The CDR3 runs to 15 residues. Complete variable domain (other parts from reference TRBV7-9 and TRBJ2-2): DTGVSQNPRHKITKRGQNVTFRCDPISEHNRLYWYRQTLGQGPEFLTYFQNEAQLEKSRLLSDRFSAERPKGSFSTLEIQRTEQGDSAMYLCASSPNRANTGELFFGEGSRLTVL.

This clone was seen a handful of times. The genes are TRBV5-4 and TRBJ2-7, with a possible D match to TRBD2 (5 bases). CDR3 length equals 15 residues. Germline CDR1 is SGHNT and CDR2 is YYREEE (reference sequence). Trimming took 2 bases from V and 7 from J, leaving 19 bases between them. Written as DNA, the CDR3 is TGTGCCAGCAGCTTATTGGGCGTTACGACGGGAGAGCAGTACTTC. Translation gives CASSLLGVTTGEQYF.

This chain links TRBV11-3 with TRBJ1-2; possible D gene TRBD1, 6 bases. This CDR3 region has 16 residues. Trimming cost V 5 bases and J 3 bases, with 19 bases left between them. Germline V gene lookup returns CDR1 SGHNT and CDR2 YENEEA. The CDR3 protein is CASSQRGTNEDYGYTF. CDR3 bases: TGTGCCAGCAGCCAAAGGGGGACAAACGAGGACTATGGCTACACCTTC.

The gene calls are TRBV7-9 and TRBJ2-7; 10 bases agree with TRBD2. Trimming took 3 bases from V and 5 from J; bases not matched to a gene: 7. The CDR3 sequence is 15 residues long. Germline CDR1 and CDR2: SEHNR and FQNEAQ (reference sequence). CDR3 in amino acids: CASSLGTSGIHEQYF. Here the CDR3 DNA reads TGTGCCAGCAGCTTGGGTACTAGCGGGATCCACGAGCAGTACTTC.

Only one count was recorded for this clone. The chain uses TRBV5-1 and TRBJ2-6; 7 bases map to TRBD1. CDR1 and CDR2 (germline): SGHRS, YFSETQ. V gave up 4 bases and J gave up 4 bases; unmatched junction bases: 5. This CDR3 spans 15 amino acids. CDR3 DNA: TGCGCCAGCAGCCCCAGGGGGACCGGGGCCAACGTCCTGACTTTC. Amino acid sequence: CASSPRGTGANVLTF. Looking up the rest from reference TRBV5-1 and TRBJ2-6 gives the full variable domain: KAGVTQTPRYLIKTRGQQVTLSCSPISGHRSVSWYQQTPGQGLQFLFEYFSETQRNKGNFPGRFSGRQFSNSRSEMNVSTLELGDSALYLCASSPRGTGANVLTFGAGSRLTVL.

The chain joins TRBV7-2 to TRBJ1-1; 7 positions agree with TRBD1. CDR3 length: 14 amino acids. Germline V gives CDR1 SGHTA, CDR2 FQGNSA. The J segment lost 3 bases and the V segment lost 7 bases, leaving 8 bases of the junction unmatched. CDR3 amino acids: CASTVDRVYTEAFF. CDR3 DNA sequence: TGTGCCAGCACCGTTGACAGGGTGTACACTGAAGCTTTCTTT.

The genes are TRBV11-3 and TRBJ1-1; D ambiguous. V shed 3 bases and J shed 1 base, with 15 bases lying between them. Germline-derived CDR1 and CDR2 are SGHNT and YENEEA. The CDR3 has 16 residues. CDR3 nucleotides: TGTGCCAGCAGCTTGGAGAGCACATCGCGGAACACTGAAGCTTTCTTT. It is translated as CASSLESTSRNTEAFF.

The gene calls are TRBV6-4 and TRBJ2-1; D ambiguous. Germline V lookup: CDR1 MRHNA, CDR2 SNTAGT. V was trimmed by 3 bases and J by 6 bases, leaving 15 bases between them. The CDR3 loop spans 15 amino acids. The CDR3 region is CASSDEYGTGNEQFF. CDR3 sequence (DNA): TGTGCCAGCAGTGATGAGTATGGTACGGGCAATGAGCAGTTCTTC.

The rearrangement joins TRBV27 to TRBJ2-5; D may be TRBD2 (7 bases). This CDR3 is 13 amino acids long. CDR1 is MNHEY, CDR2 SMNVEV, per germline (reference sequence). V lost 6 bases, J lost 4 bases, and 12 bases lay in between. The CDR3 loop reads CASRPGGVETQYF. The CDR3 DNA is TGTGCCAGCAGGCCGGGGGGCGTAGAGACCCAGTACTTC.

The chain combines TRBV30 with TRBJ1-3; D gene ambiguous. The CDR3 spans 16 residues. The germline V gene encodes CDR1 GTSNPN and CDR2 SVGIG (reference sequence). The ends were cut back, 7 bases at V and 4 bases at J, with 23 bases in the middle. The CDR3 coding sequence is TGTGCCTTTTCCCGCGGGAACACCAACGTGGGAAACACCATATATTTT. Translation gives CAFSRGNTNVGNTIYF.

This chain connects TRBV7-8 to TRBJ2-5; the D gene is possibly TRBD2 (5 bases). Germline V gene data show CDR1 as SGHVS and CDR2 as FQNEAQ. The V end was cut by 2 bases, the J end by 0 bases, with 10 bases between. The length of the CDR3 is 15 residues. CDR3 protein: CASSLRTPHQETQYF. CDR3 DNA: TGTGCCAGCAGCTTACGGACTCCCCACCAAGAGACCCAGTACTTC.

This sequence joins TRBV10-3 and TRBJ2-7; the D gene could be TRBD1 or TRBD2 (5 bases each). Trimming stripped 2 bases from V and 4 bases from J, with 18 bases between. The CDR3 contains 16 residues. CDR1 is ENHRY and CDR2 is SYGVKD in the germline V gene. The CDR3 is CAISEGASSAGYEQYF. The DNA for the CDR3 is TGTGCCATCAGTGAGGGGGCTAGCTCCGCCGGATACGAGCAGTACTTC.

The V and J genes are TRBV7-9 and TRBJ1-1; tentative D call: TRBD1 (6 bases). V lost 1 base to trimming and J lost 11 bases, with 20 bases between them. The germline V gene has CDR1 SEHNR and CDR2 FQNEAQ (reference sequence). The length of the CDR3 is 15 residues. CDR3 DNA sequence: TGTGCCAGCAGCTTAGTTTCAGGGGCCCTGGGTGAGGCTTTCTTT. The encoded protein is CASSLVSGALGEAFF.

V gene TRBV7-9 combines with J gene TRBJ2-5; 15 bases align to TRBD2. This CDR3 is 16 amino acids long. J lost 5 bases, V lost 6 bases, and 7 bases had no gene match. Per germline, CDR1 SEHNR and CDR2 FQNEAQ (reference sequence). CDR3 nucleotide sequence: TGTGCCAGCAGACGGACTAGCGGGAGGGCCCAGGAGACCCAGTACTTC. As protein: CASRRTSGRAQETQYF.

The table lists this clone with a count of one. The CDR3 is CASSLMAGGGGELFF. The CDR3 nucleotides read TGTGCCAGCAGCTTAATGGCAGGGGGCGGCGGGGAGCTGTTTTTT. The chain carries TRBV7-3 and TRBJ2-2; the match to TRBD1 covers 8 bases. J lost 7 bases, V lost 1 base, and 5 bases had no gene match. Per germline, CDR1 SGHTA and CDR2 FQGTGA. This CDR3 has 15 amino acids.

In this sample, this clone turned up once. This chain uses TRBV21-1 with TRBJ2-2. TRBV21-1 is listed as a pseudogene. The CDR3 loop spans 15 amino acids. As DNA, the CDR3 is TGTGCCAGCAGCAGAAGACAGAACGAACACCGGGGAGCTGTTTTT. It is translated as CASSRRQNEHRGAVF.

CDR3 amino acids: CASRGDVVGIYGYTF. The CDR3 nucleotides read TGCGCCAGCAGGGGAGACGTGGTAGGAATCTATGGCTACACCTTC. This chain links TRBV5-1 with TRBJ1-2; D is uncertain. Germline V gene lookup returns CDR1 SGHRS and CDR2 YFSETQ. CDR3 length: 15 amino acids. Deletions cut 5 bases from V and 4 bases from J, with 18 bases between. Based on the CDR3 plus reference TRBV5-1 and TRBJ1-2, the full variable domain is KAGVTQTPRYLIKTRGQQVTLSCSPISGHRSVSWYQQTPGQGLQFLFEYFSETQRNKGNFPGRFSGRQFSNSRSEMNVSTLELGDSALYLCASRGDVVGIYGYTFGSGTRLTVV.

This clone showed up just once. The chain employs TRBV19 and TRBJ2-5; no firm D call. Trimming took 8 bases from V and 3 from J, leaving 4 bases between them. This CDR3 has 10 amino acids. Germline CDR1 LNHDA, CDR2 SQIVND (reference sequence). CDR3 loop: CASGEETQYF. The CDR3 DNA is TGTGCCAGTGGAGAAGAGACCCAGTACTTC.

This clone has just one count. V gene TRBV5-1 combines with J gene TRBJ2-4; D is unclear. Trimming cost V 0 bases and J 7 bases, with 11 bases left between them. The V gene's germline CDR1 is SGHRS and CDR2 YFSETQ. The CDR3 sequence is 14 residues long. For the CDR3, the DNA is TGCGCCAGCAGCTTGGCAGCCCAGAGGAACATTCAGTACTTC. Translating gives CASSLAAQRNIQYF.

V and J are TRBV2 and TRBJ2-5; D is unclear. Trimming took off 7 bases at V and 2 bases at J, with 11 bases between the two ends. Germline V gene sequence: CDR1 SNHLY, CDR2 FYNNEI. The CDR3 spans 13 residues. The DNA of the CDR3 is TGTGCCAGCATTTGGGCTGGACAAGAGACCCAGTACTTC. Its translation: CASIWAGQETQYF.

V usage is TRBV6-5 and J usage is TRBJ2-5; D may be TRBD1 (5 bases). V was pared by 6 bases and J by 5 bases, with 16 bases between. The germline V gene encodes CDR1 MNHEY and CDR2 SVGAGI. There are 14 residues in the CDR3. The chain's CDR3 is CASRPRVALETQYF. The CDR3 DNA sequence: TGTGCCAGCAGACCCAGGGTTGCTCTGGAGACCCAGTACTTC.

This chain connects TRBV7-2 to TRBJ2-1, with 7 bases lining up with TRBD1. The germline V gene encodes CDR1 SGHTA and CDR2 FQGNSA. V lost 2 bases and J lost 3; bases outside the gene matches: 10. The CDR3 is 17 amino acids. The CDR3 spells CASSLSTGTASYNEQFF. CDR3 DNA: TGTGCCAGCAGCTTATCGACCGGGACAGCTAGCTACAATGAGCAGTTCTTC.

The chain carries TRBV6-1 and TRBJ1-2; 7 nucleotides match TRBD1. V lost 6 bases, J lost 2 bases, and 3 bases stayed unmatched. In germline, CDR1 is MNHNS, CDR2 SASEGT. CDR3 length: 13 residues. The CDR3 is CASSRGGNYGYTF. Here the CDR3 DNA reads TGTGCCAGCAGCCGAGGGGGCAACTATGGCTACACCTTC.

J is TRBJ1-6 and V is TRBV30; no reliable D call. Trimming removed 2 bases from V and 9 bases from J, with 14 bases in between. CDR1 GTSNPN and CDR2 SVGIG come from the germline V gene (reference sequence). The CDR3 is 14 residues long. CDR3 DNA: TGTGCCTGGAGTCCCGGACCGGGAGGTTCACCCCTCCACTTT. This sequence encodes CAWSPGPGGSPLHF. The full variable domain, with the rest looked up from reference TRBV30 and TRBJ1-6, is SQTIHQWPATLVQPVGSPLSLECTVEGTSNPNLYWYRQAAGRGLQLLFYSVGIGQISSEVPQNLSASRPQDRQFILSSKKLLLSDSGFYLCAWSPGPGGSPLHFGNGTRLTVT.

The DNA of the CDR3 is TGTGCCAGCAGCTTAAACCGGGGCGAGCAGTACTTC. This sequence encodes CASSLNRGEQYF. This rearrangement joins TRBV7-2 to TRBJ2-7, with D possibly matching TRBD2 (5 bases). The CDR3 extends over 12 amino acids. Trimming removed 2 bases from V and 6 bases from J, with 8 bases in between. Germline CDR1 reads SGHTA; CDR2 reads FQGNSA.

V is TRBV30 and J is TRBJ1-3, with 9 positions matching TRBD1. This CDR3 contains 16 residues. Germline V gene lookup returns CDR1 GTSNPN and CDR2 SVGIG (reference sequence). The trim removed 3 bases at V and 2 bases at J, leaving 8 bases unmatched. CDR3 in DNA: TGTGCCTGGAGGGGGCGGACAGGGGCGACTGGAAACACCATATATTTT. It translates to CAWRGRTGATGNTIYF.